This entry features one TCR beta chain sequence. The sample is drawn from a study of blood T cell repertoires in COVID-19. About the study: Researchers got acute and convalescent COVID-19 samples from the United States, Italy and Spain. T cells, B-cell-depleted T cells, or PBMCs supplied cDNA or gDNA.

Repertoires were generated with immunoSEQ multiplex PCR, while TCRdb's copy carries only in-frame clones and drops some. The table records around 250,000 clones, 82% of them present only once. This CDR3 comprises 15 residues. J gave up 1 base and V 6 bases, and 7 bases lay outside the gene matches. The V gene's germline CDR1 is MNHEY and CDR2 SVGEGT. Sequencing input: peripheral blood. The TCR sequence derives from a woman in her late teens or twenties with acute or convalescent COVID-19. The chain employs TRBV6-2 or TRBV6-3 and TRBJ2-3; 7 bases align to TRBD1. CDR3 DNA sequence: TGTGCCAGCAGCCCGACAGGGATAGGCACAGATACGCAGTATTTT. Encoded protein: CASSPTGIGTDTQYF.